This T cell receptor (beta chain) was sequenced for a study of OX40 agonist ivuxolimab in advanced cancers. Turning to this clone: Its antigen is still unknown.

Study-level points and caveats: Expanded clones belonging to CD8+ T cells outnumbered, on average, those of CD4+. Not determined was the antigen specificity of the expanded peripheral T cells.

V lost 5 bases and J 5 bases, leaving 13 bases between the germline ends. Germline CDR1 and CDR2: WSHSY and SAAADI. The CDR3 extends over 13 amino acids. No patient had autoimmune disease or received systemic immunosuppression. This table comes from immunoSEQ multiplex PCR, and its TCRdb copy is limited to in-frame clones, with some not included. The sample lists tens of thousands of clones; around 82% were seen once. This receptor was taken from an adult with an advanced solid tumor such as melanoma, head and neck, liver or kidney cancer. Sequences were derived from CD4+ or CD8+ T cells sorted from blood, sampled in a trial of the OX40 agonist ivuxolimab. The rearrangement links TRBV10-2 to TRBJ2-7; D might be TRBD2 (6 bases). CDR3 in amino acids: CASSSGSPNEQYF. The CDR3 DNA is TGCGCCAGCAGTTCCGGGAGTCCGAACGAGCAGTACTTC.